This TCR beta chain was sequenced for a study of cytomegalovirus exposure and HLA in healthy donors. Notes on the study in general: The authors later found HLA-associated TCR beta chains more clonally expanded than equally common others.

This CDR3 is built from 13 residues. V lost 6 bases and J lost 1; bases outside the gene matches: 2. Germline V lookup: CDR1 SQVTM, CDR2 ANQGSEA. A multiplex PCR was run with 60 Vbeta primers and 13 Jbeta primers. The assay was immunoSEQ multiplex PCR, and TCRdb's table has in-frame clones only and misses some. Of 150,000 to 200,000 clones listed, approximately 80% were seen once; the top ten hold 1.5% to 2%. A note on this clone: The antigen remains undetermined.

Sequencing input: PBMCs. The clonotype originates from a woman aged 18-29 years in good health and CMV-seronegative. The chain has TRBV29-1 and TRBJ1-4; 7 positions match TRBD1. CDR3 nucleotide sequence: TGCAGCGTCCGGACAGGAACTAATGAAAAACTGTTTTTT. This codes for CSVRTGTNEKLFF.